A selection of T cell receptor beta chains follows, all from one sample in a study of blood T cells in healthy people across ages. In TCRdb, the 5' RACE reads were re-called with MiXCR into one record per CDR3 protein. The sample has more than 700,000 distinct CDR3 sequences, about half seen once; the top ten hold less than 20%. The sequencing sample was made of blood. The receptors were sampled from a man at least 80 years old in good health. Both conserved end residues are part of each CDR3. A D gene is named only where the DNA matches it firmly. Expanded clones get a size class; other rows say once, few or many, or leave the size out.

CDR3 DNA: TGCAGCGTTGGAACAGGCTTTACCTACGAGCAGTACTTC
CDR3 protein: CSVGTGFTYEQYF
V gene: TRBV29-1
clone size: NA
J gene: TRBJ2-7
D gene: NA

CDR3 DNA: TGTGCCAGCAGCTCCGAGACGGCGATTCGCACAGATACGCAGTATTTT
CDR3 protein: CASSSETAIRTDTQYF
V gene: TRBV7-2
clone size: few
J gene: TRBJ2-3
D gene: NA

CDR3 DNA: TGCAGCGTTGAAGATCCGGGGGGGCTCGGAGAGACCCAGTACTTC
CDR3 protein: CSVEDPGGLGETQYF
V gene: TRBV29-1
clone size: many
J gene: TRBJ2-5
D gene: TRBD2

CDR3 DNA: TGTGCCAGCAGCGATAGAGCGGGAGATGGGGGGGCCAACGTCCTGACTTTC
CDR3 protein: CASSDRAGDGGANVLTF
V gene: TRBV7-2
clone size: few
J gene: TRBJ2-6
D gene: TRBD2

CDR3 DNA: TGTGCCAGCAGCTTGTCAGCAAACGGGAGGGGCTACGAGCAGTACTTC
CDR3 protein: CASSLSANGRGYEQYF
V gene: TRBV7-2
clone size: many
J gene: TRBJ2-7
D gene: TRBD2

CDR3 DNA: TGTGCCAGCAGCTTATTTTTGGAGCGGTACTTC
CDR3 protein: CASSLFLERYF
V gene: TRBV7-9
clone size: NA
J gene: TRBJ2-7
D gene: NA

CDR3 DNA: TGTGCCAGCAGAGCCGGGACAGGGGTTTTCGGTGAGCAGTACTTC
CDR3 protein: CASRAGTGVFGEQYF
V gene: TRBV11-2
clone size: NA
J gene: TRBJ2-5
D gene: TRBD1

CDR3 DNA: TGTGCCAGCAGCTTTTTGGCGGGAGTTACCAATGAGCAGTACTTC
CDR3 protein: CASSFLAGVTNEQYF
V gene: TRBV7-2
clone size: NA
J gene: TRBJ2-5
D gene: TRBD2

CDR3 DNA: TGTGCCAGCAGCCCCTCACGCCCGACAGCCTACGAGCAGTACTTC
CDR3 protein: CASSPSRPTAYEQYF
V gene: TRBV6-5
clone size: NA
J gene: TRBJ2-7
D gene: NA

CDR3 DNA: TGTGCCAGCAGTCTCCGGGGCTCGGGACTAGCGGATTACAATGAGCAGTTCTTC
CDR3 protein: CASSLRGSGLADYNEQFF
V gene: TRBV12-3/TRBV12-4
clone size: NA
J gene: TRBJ2-1
D gene: TRBD2

CDR3 DNA: TGTGCCAGCAGCTTAGACCCGTCGACAGGGGGCTATGGCTACACCTTC
CDR3 protein: CASSLDPSTGGYGYTF
V gene: TRBV7-2
clone size: NA
J gene: TRBJ1-2
D gene: TRBD1

CDR3 DNA: TGTGCCAGCAGCTTAACGGCAGAGAACACCGGGGAGCTGTTTTTT
CDR3 protein: CASSLTAENTGELFF
V gene: TRBV7-3
clone size: NA
J gene: TRBJ2-2
D gene: NA

CDR3 DNA: TGTGCCAGCAGCTCGGGACTAGCGGGACCCTACGAGCAGTACTTC
CDR3 protein: CASSSGLAGPYEQYF
V gene: TRBV7-2
clone size: many
J gene: TRBJ2-7
D gene: TRBD2

CDR3 DNA: TGCAACGCCCGGTTCACCTACAATGAGCAGTTCTTC
CDR3 protein: CNARFTYNEQFF
V gene: TRBV29-1
clone size: many
J gene: TRBJ2-1
D gene: NA

CDR3 DNA: TGTGCCAGCAGCCAAGGGTCTCCCGCTGGGGTTTACAATGAGCAGTACTTC
CDR3 protein: CASSQGSPAGVYNEQYF
V gene: TRBV3-1
clone size: NA
J gene: TRBJ2-5
D gene: NA

CDR3 DNA: TGTGCCAGCAGCGTAGATCAAGCGGGAGGGGTGAATGAGCAGTTCTTC
CDR3 protein: CASSVDQAGGVNEQFF
V gene: TRBV9
clone size: many
J gene: TRBJ2-1
D gene: TRBD2

CDR3 DNA: TGTGCCAGCAGCTTAGACATGTTGTGGGATACGCAGTATTTT
CDR3 protein: CASSLDMLWDTQYF
V gene: TRBV7-2
clone size: few
J gene: TRBJ2-3
D gene: NA

CDR3 DNA: TGCAGCGCCGCAGGGTCTTCTGGGGCCAACGTCCTGACTTTC
CDR3 protein: CSAAGSSGANVLTF
V gene: TRBV29-1
clone size: NA
J gene: TRBJ2-6
D gene: NA

CDR3 DNA: TGTGCCGGCAGCCGTTCGGCAGATACGCAGTATTTT
CDR3 protein: CAGSRSADTQYF
V gene: TRBV7-9
clone size: NA
J gene: TRBJ2-3
D gene: NA

CDR3 DNA: TGCGCCAGCAGCCTTTCGGGACAGCACAATGAGCAGTACTTC
CDR3 protein: CASSLSGQHNEQYF
V gene: TRBV4-3
clone size: few
J gene: TRBJ2-7
D gene: TRBD1

CDR3 DNA: TGTGCCAGCAGTTTATTTGGACAGGGGGATGAAAAACTGTTTTTT
CDR3 protein: CASSLFGQGDEKLFF
V gene: TRBV12-3/TRBV12-4
clone size: NA
J gene: TRBJ1-4
D gene: TRBD1

CDR3 DNA: TGCAGCGTTGAGCCCACCCAACGGGGTTCTGGAACGCAGTATTTT
CDR3 protein: CSVEPTQRGSGTQYF
V gene: TRBV29-1
clone size: few
J gene: TRBJ2-3
D gene: NA

CDR3 DNA: TGCGCCAGCAGCGGGTCGGGAGGCTACAATGAGCAGTACTTC
CDR3 protein: CASSGSGGYNEQYF
V gene: TRBV5-1
clone size: NA
J gene: TRBJ2-7
D gene: TRBD2

CDR3 DNA: TGTGCCAGCAGACCCGACAGGGAGGGTAATAATCAGCCCCAGCATTTT
CDR3 protein: CASRPDREGNNQPQHF
V gene: TRBV6-2/TRBV6-3
clone size: NA
J gene: TRBJ1-5
D gene: TRBD1

CDR3 DNA: TGCAGTGCCCTTTCGGACAGGGGTGGGTACGAGCAGTACTTC
CDR3 protein: CSALSDRGGYEQYF
V gene: TRBV20-1
clone size: NA
J gene: TRBJ2-7
D gene: TRBD1

CDR3 DNA: TGTGCCATCAGTGAGTTTGGGGACCTGGAGACCCAGTACTTC
CDR3 protein: CAISEFGDLETQYF
V gene: TRBV10-3
clone size: many
J gene: TRBJ2-5
D gene: NA

CDR3 DNA: TGCAGTGCTACTAGAGGTGGACAGGGGGCGGTGGGCAATCAGCCCCAGCATTTT
CDR3 protein: CSATRGGQGAVGNQPQHF
V gene: TRBV20-1
clone size: once
J gene: TRBJ1-5
D gene: TRBD1

CDR3 DNA: TGTGCCAGCCGCCAAGCGGGTACCTACAATGAGCAGTACTTC
CDR3 protein: CASRQAGTYNEQYF
V gene: TRBV7-3
clone size: NA
J gene: TRBJ2-7
D gene: NA

CDR3 DNA: TGCAGCGTTAAGTCGTACCAAGAGACCCAGTACTTC
CDR3 protein: CSVKSYQETQYF
V gene: TRBV29-1
clone size: NA
J gene: TRBJ2-5
D gene: NA

CDR3 DNA: TGTGCCAGCAGGCAGAATGAGCAGTTCTTC
CDR3 protein: CASRQNEQFF
V gene: TRBV6-1
clone size: few
J gene: TRBJ2-1
D gene: NA

CDR3 DNA: TGCAGCGTTGTTGGACAGGTGGACGAGCAGTACTTC
CDR3 protein: CSVVGQVDEQYF
V gene: TRBV29-1
clone size: few
J gene: TRBJ2-7
D gene: TRBD1

CDR3 DNA: TGTGCCAGCAGTGCGGGACAGGGGCCCTCCGGACGGCCCCAGCATTTT
CDR3 protein: CASSAGQGPSGRPQHF
V gene: TRBV2
clone size: NA
J gene: TRBJ1-5
D gene: TRBD1

CDR3 DNA: TGTGCCATCAGTGAGTGGGACAGGGGGCATAGAGAGCAGTACTTC
CDR3 protein: CAISEWDRGHREQYF
V gene: TRBV10-3
clone size: NA
J gene: TRBJ2-7
D gene: TRBD1

CDR3 DNA: TGTGCCATCAGTGATCGGGTCGGAGGGAACCAAGGAAAAGAGACCCAGTACTTC
CDR3 protein: CAISDRVGGNQGKETQYF
V gene: TRBV10-3
clone size: NA
J gene: TRBJ2-5
D gene: NA

CDR3 DNA: TGTGCCAGCTCACCACCGTCGACAGCCTCCTACGAGCAGTACTTC
CDR3 protein: CASSPPSTASYEQYF
V gene: TRBV18
clone size: few
J gene: TRBJ2-7
D gene: NA

CDR3 DNA: TGTGCCAGCAGCCAGGGACGAGCGGGCACAGATACGCAGTATTTT
CDR3 protein: CASSQGRAGTDTQYF
V gene: TRBV7-3
clone size: few
J gene: TRBJ2-3
D gene: NA

CDR3 DNA: TGTGCCAGCACGGAGTGGTGGGATGATGGCTACACCTTC
CDR3 protein: CASTEWWDDGYTF
V gene: TRBV2
clone size: NA
J gene: TRBJ1-2
D gene: NA

CDR3 DNA: TGCGCCAGCAGCTTGGTTGGTGATGAAGCTTTCTTT
CDR3 protein: CASSLVGDEAFF
V gene: TRBV5-1
clone size: few
J gene: TRBJ1-1
D gene: NA

CDR3 DNA: TGCAGTGCCATAACGGGACTAGCCTACAATGAGCAGTTCTTC
CDR3 protein: CSAITGLAYNEQFF
V gene: TRBV20-1
clone size: NA
J gene: TRBJ2-1
D gene: TRBD2

CDR3 DNA: TGTGCCAGCAGCCCGCTCCCCAATTACAATGAGCAGTTCTTC
CDR3 protein: CASSPLPNYNEQFF
V gene: TRBV5-5
clone size: NA
J gene: TRBJ2-1
D gene: NA

CDR3 DNA: TGTGCCAGCAGTTACTCCGAGACCCAGTACTTC
CDR3 protein: CASSYSETQYF
V gene: TRBV12-3/TRBV12-4
clone size: many
J gene: TRBJ2-5
D gene: NA

CDR3 DNA: TGCAGTGCTAGACAGTACAGCGGGAGGTCCTACAATGAGCAGTTCTTC
CDR3 protein: CSARQYSGRSYNEQFF
V gene: TRBV20-1
clone size: NA
J gene: TRBJ2-1
D gene: TRBD2

CDR3 DNA: TGTGCCAGCAGACTAACAGAGGATACCTACGAGCAGTACTTC
CDR3 protein: CASRLTEDTYEQYF
V gene: TRBV27
clone size: NA
J gene: TRBJ2-7
D gene: NA

CDR3 DNA: TGTACCAGCAGCCAGCTCGGGGGCGGAAGCTCCTACAATGAGCAGTTCTTC
CDR3 protein: CTSSQLGGGSSYNEQFF
V gene: TRBV9
clone size: NA
J gene: TRBJ2-1
D gene: NA

CDR3 DNA: TGCAGAGCTAGAAGTGGAGATTGGTCCTACGAGCAGTACTTC
CDR3 protein: CRARSGDWSYEQYF
V gene: TRBV20-1
clone size: once
J gene: TRBJ2-7
D gene: NA

CDR3 DNA: TGTGCCAGCAGCTCTGAGGTCCGGTATGGCTACACCTTC
CDR3 protein: CASSSEVRYGYTF
V gene: TRBV6-5
clone size: NA
J gene: TRBJ1-2
D gene: NA

CDR3 DNA: TGTGCCAGCAGCTCTTATAGCGGGAGGGACCACAATGAGCAGTTCTTC
CDR3 protein: CASSSYSGRDHNEQFF
V gene: TRBV11-2
clone size: few
J gene: TRBJ2-1
D gene: TRBD2

CDR3 DNA: TGCAGCGCCCAAGGACAGCTGAACACTGAAGCTTTCTTT
CDR3 protein: CSAQGQLNTEAFF
V gene: TRBV29-1
clone size: NA
J gene: TRBJ1-1
D gene: NA

CDR3 DNA: TGCAGCGTGTTTCGGTCCAGCGATGAGCAGTTCTTC
CDR3 protein: CSVFRSSDEQFF
V gene: TRBV29-1
clone size: few
J gene: TRBJ2-1
D gene: NA

CDR3 DNA: TGTGCCAGCAGCTTAAGGTCCCAAGAGACCCAGTACTTC
CDR3 protein: CASSLRSQETQYF
V gene: TRBV7-2
clone size: many
J gene: TRBJ2-5
D gene: NA

CDR3 DNA: TGTGCCAGCAGCTTTCGAGGATCAGGAGAGCAGTTCTTC
CDR3 protein: CASSFRGSGEQFF
V gene: TRBV6-4
clone size: few
J gene: TRBJ2-1
D gene: NA

CDR3 DNA: TGTGCCAGCAGCTCCTCGCACAGCGAGACATACGAGCAGTACTTC
CDR3 protein: CASSSSHSETYEQYF
V gene: TRBV7-2
clone size: NA
J gene: TRBJ2-7
D gene: NA

CDR3 DNA: TGTGCCAGCAGCTCACCAGACGACAGGGGGCTTGGTGAAAAACTGTTTTTT
CDR3 protein: CASSSPDDRGLGEKLFF
V gene: TRBV13
clone size: NA
J gene: TRBJ1-4
D gene: TRBD1

CDR3 DNA: TGTGCCAGCAAGGCTCGGGCAACCTCCTACGAGCAGTACTTC
CDR3 protein: CASKARATSYEQYF
V gene: TRBV2
clone size: NA
J gene: TRBJ2-7
D gene: NA

CDR3 DNA: TGCGCCAGCAGCCAAGCCGGACAGAGTGGAACCTCTGGGGCCAACGTCCTGACTTTC
CDR3 protein: CASSQAGQSGTSGANVLTF
V gene: TRBV4-3
clone size: NA
J gene: TRBJ2-6
D gene: NA

CDR3 DNA: TGTGCCAGCAGTTACCCGGGCTACAATGAGCAGTACTTC
CDR3 protein: CASSYPGYNEQYF
V gene: TRBV6-5
clone size: NA
J gene: TRBJ2-7
D gene: NA

CDR3 DNA: TGTGCCAGCAGCTTATCTTTCCGACCCGAGCAGTACTTC
CDR3 protein: CASSLSFRPEQYF
V gene: TRBV11-2
clone size: NA
J gene: TRBJ2-7
D gene: NA

CDR3 DNA: TGCGCCAGTATCCGGACAGGGGCGGTTGTGGAGACCCAGTACTTC
CDR3 protein: CASIRTGAVVETQYF
V gene: TRBV5-1
clone size: few
J gene: TRBJ2-5
D gene: TRBD1